What follows are 19 T cell receptor beta chains derived from one specimen sequenced in a study of Ad26.COV2.S vaccination and SARS-CoV-2 variants. Clones were read by immunoSEQ multiplex PCR, and TCRdb kept only the in-frame ones, dropping some. In the table there are about 680,000 clones, 89% of which are singletons. Treatment described: roughly 20 received Ad26.COV2.S at low or high dose, single or two shots; roughly five received placebo; per-sample allocation not given. Following the first vaccine or placebo injection, samples were taken on day 63. The specimen was peripheral blood, collected in a trial of Ad26.COV2.S vaccine versus placebo. The receptor source for this set is a person between 18 and 60 years old who received the Ad26.COV2.S COVID-19 vaccine or a placebo.

The chain uses TRBV5-4 and TRBJ2-5; 7 bases agree with TRBD1. The CDR3 is 17 amino acids. Looked up from germline, CDR1 is SGHNT and CDR2 is YYREEE (reference sequence). J was trimmed by 5 bases and V by 4 bases; bases with no gene match: 17. CDR3 sequence (DNA): TGTGCCAGCAGCCCCCGACAGGGTGGGTATTCTGCGGAGACCCAGTACTTC. Translation gives CASSPRQGGYSAETQYF.

The chain employs TRBV6-2 or TRBV6-3 and TRBJ2-3; the D gene is possibly TRBD2 (6 bases). CDR1 and CDR2 (germline): MNHEY, SVGEGT. The CDR3 is 15 amino acids. Trimming left V 6 bases short and J 3 bases short, with 16 bases between. CDR3 sequence reads: CASSWGLSRTDTQYF. CDR3 nucleotides: TGTGCCAGCAGCTGGGGACTCTCGCGGACAGATACGCAGTATTTT.

The chain uses TRBV27 and TRBJ2-7; D is uncertain. The germline V and J ends were trimmed by 0 bases and 3 bases, with 9 bases remaining between them. This CDR3 is 14 amino acids long. From germline, CDR1 is MNHEY and CDR2 SMNVEV (reference sequence). The CDR3 reads CASSLSNRLYEQYF. CDR3 in DNA: TGTGCCAGCAGTTTATCGAACAGACTCTACGAGCAGTACTTC.

CDR3 sequence (DNA): TGCGCCAGCAGCCCGACGGTTGGAAACACCATATATTTT. Residues: CASSPTVGNTIYF. This rearrangement joins TRBV5-1 to TRBJ1-3; D not resolved. The CDR3 covers 13 residues. Germline CDR1 is SGHRS and CDR2 is YFSETQ. The ends were cut back, 4 bases at V and 3 bases at J, with 8 bases in the middle.

The CDR3 is CASSRGSWTDTQYF. CDR3 nucleotide sequence: TGTGCCAGCAGCCGCGGGAGTTGGACAGATACGCAGTATTTT. J is TRBJ2-3 and V is TRBV6-5, with TRBD2 matching 7 bases. CDR1 is MNHEY, CDR2 SVGAGI, per germline. J gave up 3 bases and V 6 bases, and 6 bases lay outside the gene matches. The CDR3 is made up of 14 amino acids.

This chain's CDR3 is CASSSPGDTTYEQYF. For the CDR3, the DNA is TGTGCCAGCAGCTCACCCGGGGACACCACCTACGAGCAGTACTTC. The chain recombines TRBV7-2 with TRBJ2-7; D is possibly TRBD1 (6 bases). The CDR3 runs to 15 residues. Germline V CDR1 and CDR2: SGHTA, FQGNSA. Between the trimmed V and J ends, which lost 4 bases and 2 bases, there was a span of 15 bases.

The rearrangement joins TRBV6-4 to TRBJ2-1, with a weak D call TRBD1 (6 bases). The CDR3 runs to 14 residues. Per germline, CDR1 MRHNA and CDR2 SNTAGT. V lost 5 bases and J 6 bases, leaving 14 bases between the germline ends. The CDR3, as DNA: TGTGCCAGCAGTTCTACAGGGTCTACCAATGAGCAGTTCTTC. It is translated as CASSSTGSTNEQFF.

This clone was counted between two and nine times. J is TRBJ1-3 and V is TRBV14; possible D gene TRBD1, 5 bases. Germline V CDR1 and CDR2: SGHDN, FVKESK. V was pared by 5 bases and J by 6 bases, with 11 bases between. This CDR3 contains 13 residues. The CDR3 region has the DNA TGTGCCAGCAGCAGGCAAGGACAAAACACCATATATTTT. Protein product: CASSRQGQNTIYF.

This clone was detected once. V is TRBV2 and J is TRBJ2-3; D ambiguous. The V end was cut by 4 bases, the J end by 3 bases, with 14 bases between. The germline V gene has CDR1 SNHLY and CDR2 FYNNEI. The CDR3 is 15 amino acids. The CDR3 spells CASSGFGRLTDTQYF. For the CDR3, the DNA is TGTGCCAGCAGTGGATTCGGCAGGCTTACAGATACGCAGTATTTT.

V gene TRBV9 combines with J gene TRBJ2-7, with 7 bases that match TRBD1. V dropped 3 bases and J dropped 0; count of bases not matched to a gene: 3. Germline assignment: CDR1 SGDLS and CDR2 YYNGEE. The CDR3 consists of 14 residues. The CDR3 sequence is CASSEGQFSYEQYF. CDR3 nucleotide sequence: TGTGCCAGCAGCGAGGGACAGTTCTCCTACGAGCAGTACTTC.

The chain couples TRBV7-9 to TRBJ2-1; D is unresolved. Trimming pared 5 bases from V and 0 bases from J, leaving 11 bases between. Germline-derived CDR1 and CDR2 are SEHNR and FQNEAQ (reference sequence). This CDR3 has 15 residues. CDR3 protein: CASSVRLSSYNEQFF. Here the CDR3 DNA reads TGTGCCAGCAGCGTCAGGCTCAGCTCCTACAATGAGCAGTTCTTC. Looking up the rest from reference TRBV7-9 and TRBJ2-1 gives the full variable domain: DTGVSQNPRHKITKRGQNVTFRCDPISEHNRLYWYRQTLGQGPEFLTYFQNEAQLEKSRLLSDRFSAERPKGSFSTLEIQRTEQGDSAMYLCASSVRLSSYNEQFFGPGTRLTVL.

The gene calls are TRBV7-9 and TRBJ2-5, with 13 bases aligning to TRBD2. This CDR3 has 16 amino acids. With 5 bases clipped from V and 6 bases from J, the junction kept 9 bases outside the gene matches. CDR1 is SEHNR, CDR2 FQNEAQ, per germline (reference sequence). CDR3 loop: CASSPPGTSGMQTQYF. DNA of the CDR3: TGTGCCAGCAGCCCACCCGGGACTAGCGGGATGCAGACCCAGTACTTC.

V gene TRBV19 combines with J gene TRBJ2-2; TRBD2 aligns across 10 bases. Looked up from germline, CDR1 is LNHDA and CDR2 is SQIVND (reference sequence). The CDR3 totals 14 residues. With 6 bases clipped from V and 8 bases from J, the junction kept 6 bases outside the gene matches. The CDR3: CASRGTSAEGELFF. CDR3 coding DNA: TGTGCCAGTAGGGGGACTAGCGCGGAAGGGGAGCTGTTTTTT.

This chain joins TRBV11-2 and TRBJ2-1; 11 nucleotides agree with TRBD2. With 11 bases clipped from V and 9 bases from J, the junction kept 9 bases outside the gene matches. The CDR3 extends over 13 amino acids. CDR1 is SGHAT and CDR2 is FQNNGV in the germline V gene. CDR3: CAASSSGRAEQFF. In DNA form, the CDR3 reads TGTGCCGCTTCGAGTAGCGGGAGGGCTGAGCAGTTCTTC.

The CDR3 sequence: CASSLPSGSTDTQYF. CDR3 DNA: TGTGCCAGCAGCTTGCCTAGCGGGAGTACAGATACGCAGTATTTT. The chain has TRBV5-5 and TRBJ2-3; 10 bases map to TRBD2. The CDR3 runs 15 residues. The V gene's germline CDR1 is SGHKS and CDR2 YYEKEE (reference sequence). The J segment lost 3 bases and the V segment lost 1 base, leaving 2 bases of the junction unmatched.

V is TRBV9 and J is TRBJ1-1; 8 bases map to TRBD1. Trimming at V came to 2 bases and at J to 4 bases, leaving 4 bases not matched to a gene. The germline V gene has CDR1 SGDLS and CDR2 YYNGEE. The CDR3 has 14 residues. Here the CDR3 reads CASSVTGTGTEAFF. Here the CDR3 DNA reads TGTGCCAGCAGCGTCACAGGGACAGGCACTGAAGCTTTCTTT. Full variable domain (rest looked up from reference TRBV9 and TRBJ1-1): DSGVTQTPKHLITATGQRVTLRCSPRSGDLSVYWYQQSLDQGLQFLIQYYNGEERAKGNILERFSAQQFPDLHSELNLSSLELGDSALYFCASSVTGTGTEAFFGQGTRLTVV.

This chain uses TRBV5-4 with TRBJ2-2; D remains unclear. The CDR3 consists of 14 residues. Germline lookup yields CDR1 SGHNT and CDR2 YYREEE (reference sequence). Trimming pared 1 base from V and 6 bases from J, leaving 10 bases between. The CDR3 is CASSLTEFPGELFF. Written as DNA, the CDR3 is TGTGCCAGCAGCTTGACCGAGTTCCCCGGGGAGCTGTTTTTT.

The chain is built from TRBV5-5 and TRBJ2-7, with a weak D call TRBD1 (5 bases). In germline, CDR1 is SGHKS, CDR2 YYEKEE (reference sequence). This CDR3 has 16 residues. Trimming stripped 0 bases from V and 2 bases from J, with 15 bases between. The CDR3 DNA is TGTGCCAGCAGCTTGGCCGAGTGGACATCGACCTACGAGCAGTACTTC. Translation gives CASSLAEWTSTYEQYF.

The rearrangement uses TRBV11-2 and TRBJ1-1; weak D call: TRBD1 (5 bases). Trimming took off 3 bases at V and 2 bases at J, with 19 bases between the two ends. Germline values: CDR1 SGHAT, CDR2 FQNNGV. This CDR3 region has 17 residues. The CDR3 spells CASSFLSERQGNTEAFF. For the CDR3, the DNA is TGTGCCAGCAGCTTTCTATCCGAACGGCAGGGTAACACTGAAGCTTTCTTT.